This T cell receptor (beta chain) was captured by sequencing in a study of T-cell reconstitution after alpha-beta-depleted transplantation in children. Overall study findings and caveats: Some patients owed their high day-60 TCRbeta diversity to surviving recipient T cells and thymic progenitors. After one year, T-cell counts and TCRbeta diversity mostly came from new T cells. Two months or so post-transplant, alpha-beta T cells reportedly derived from several hundred expanded graft clones.

Library preparation (for TCRbeta) was performed with unique molecular identifiers. TCRdb redid the calling of the PCR reads with MiXCR, one entry per CDR3 protein. The sample shows some 830,000 distinct CDR3 sequences, roughly 15% of them seen only once. As regards this clonotype: The antigen remains undetermined.

This CDR3 is built from 14 residues. Per germline, CDR1 LNHDA and CDR2 SQIVND (reference sequence). V was pared by 10 bases and J by 6 bases, with 12 bases of the junction left unmatched. The source was PBMCs, mostly from graft donor cells, collected 360 days after TCRalphabeta/CD19-depleted stem cell transplant. The sequence was collected from a male patient younger than 18 who had a stem cell transplant for acute lymphoblastic leukemia, so the T cells may come from the graft donor. The chain uses TRBV19 and TRBJ2-1, with 7 nucleotides matching TRBD1. The CDR3 nucleotides are TGTGCCACCAAACAGGGGCCAACTACCAATGAGCAGTTCTTC. Its protein is CATKQGPTTNEQFF.